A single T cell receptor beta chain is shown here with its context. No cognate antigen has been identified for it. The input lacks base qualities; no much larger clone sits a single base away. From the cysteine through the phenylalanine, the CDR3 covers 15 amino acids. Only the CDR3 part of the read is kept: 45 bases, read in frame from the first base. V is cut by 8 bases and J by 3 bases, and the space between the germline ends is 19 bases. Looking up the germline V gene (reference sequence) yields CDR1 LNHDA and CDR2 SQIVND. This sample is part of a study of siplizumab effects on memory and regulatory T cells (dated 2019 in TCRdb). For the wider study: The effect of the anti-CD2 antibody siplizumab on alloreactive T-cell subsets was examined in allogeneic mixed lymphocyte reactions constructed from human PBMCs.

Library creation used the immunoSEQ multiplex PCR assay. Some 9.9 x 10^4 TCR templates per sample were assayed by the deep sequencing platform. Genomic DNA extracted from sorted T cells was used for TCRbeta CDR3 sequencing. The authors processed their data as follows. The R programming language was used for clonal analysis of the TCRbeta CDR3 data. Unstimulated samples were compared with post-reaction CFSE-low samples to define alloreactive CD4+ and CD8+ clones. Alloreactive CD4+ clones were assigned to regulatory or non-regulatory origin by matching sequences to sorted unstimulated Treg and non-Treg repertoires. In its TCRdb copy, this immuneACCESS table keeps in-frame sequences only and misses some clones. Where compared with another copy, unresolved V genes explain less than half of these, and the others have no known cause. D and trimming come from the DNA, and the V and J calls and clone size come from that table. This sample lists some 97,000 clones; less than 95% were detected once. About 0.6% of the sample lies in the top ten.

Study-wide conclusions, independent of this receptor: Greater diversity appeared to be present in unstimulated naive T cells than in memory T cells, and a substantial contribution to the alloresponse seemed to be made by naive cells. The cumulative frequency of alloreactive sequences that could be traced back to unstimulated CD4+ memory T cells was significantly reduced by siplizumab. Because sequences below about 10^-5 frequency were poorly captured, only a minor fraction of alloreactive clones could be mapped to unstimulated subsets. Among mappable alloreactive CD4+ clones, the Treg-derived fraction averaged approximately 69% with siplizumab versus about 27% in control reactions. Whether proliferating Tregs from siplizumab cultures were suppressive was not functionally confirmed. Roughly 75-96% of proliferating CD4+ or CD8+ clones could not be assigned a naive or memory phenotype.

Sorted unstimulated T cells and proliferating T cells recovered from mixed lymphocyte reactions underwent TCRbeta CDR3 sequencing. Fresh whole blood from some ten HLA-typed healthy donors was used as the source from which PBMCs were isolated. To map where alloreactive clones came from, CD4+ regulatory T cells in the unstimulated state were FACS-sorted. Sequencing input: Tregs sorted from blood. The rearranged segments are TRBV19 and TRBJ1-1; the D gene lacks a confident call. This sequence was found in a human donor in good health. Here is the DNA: TGTGCCAGTCGAAAGGGCCCGATATTACACACTGAAGCTTTCTTT. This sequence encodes CASRKGPILHTEAFF.